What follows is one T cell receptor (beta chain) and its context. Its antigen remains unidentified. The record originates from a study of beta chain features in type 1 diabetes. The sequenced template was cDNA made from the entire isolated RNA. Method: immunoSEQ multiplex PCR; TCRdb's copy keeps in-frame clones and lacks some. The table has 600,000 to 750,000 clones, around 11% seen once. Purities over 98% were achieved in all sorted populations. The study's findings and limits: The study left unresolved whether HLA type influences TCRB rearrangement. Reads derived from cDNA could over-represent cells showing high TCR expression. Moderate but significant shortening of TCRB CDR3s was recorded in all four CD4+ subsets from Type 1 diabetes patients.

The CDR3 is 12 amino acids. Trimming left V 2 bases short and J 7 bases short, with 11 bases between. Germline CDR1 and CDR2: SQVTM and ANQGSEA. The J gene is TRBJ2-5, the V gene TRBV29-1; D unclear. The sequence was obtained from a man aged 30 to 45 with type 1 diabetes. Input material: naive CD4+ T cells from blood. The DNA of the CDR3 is TGCAGCGTTGAAACCCCATCGGGGACCCAGTACTTC. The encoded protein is CSVETPSGTQYF.